This T cell receptor beta chain was retrieved from a study of blood T cell repertoires in COVID-19 (dated by TCRdb to the early 2020s). With regard to the full study: The collaborator samples originated in the United States, Italy and Spain and spanned the acute and convalescent phases of COVID-19. Samples were obtained from the ongoing ImmuneRACE study (first 160 participants) and from 950 to 1,500 subjects provided by 6 global collaborators. The material from the prospective study consisted of cDNA or gDNA derived from T cells, B-cell-depleted T cells, or PBMCs. Subjects who had been exposed to COVID-19, were actively infected with it, or had recovered from it provided the deeply sampled blood TCRbeta repertoires that made up the dataset. A freely available public database, intended as a resource for researchers studying the immune response to SARS-CoV-2, is where the repertoires were released. Where HLA class I and class II types were available, the types were taken from metadata supplied by the sample provider, not from assay-based typing. The sample metadata nearly always contained a de-identified subject ID, COVID-19 status, age in years and sex.

The cysteine opens and the phenylalanine closes a CDR3 of 13 amino acids. Only the CDR3 DNA stays, 39 bases, in frame from base 1. Points on this clone: This clone's antigen is unknown. Nothing much larger sits one base from this clone, and base qualities are not available.

Participants in the prospective study were aged roughly 18 to 100 years, lived in 20 to 30 United States geographic areas, and enrolled through a virtual design. In the prospective study, cohorts were assigned on the basis of participant-reported clinical history obtained from a screening survey and a study questionnaire. For ImmuneRACE Cohort 3, a participant was defined as recovered based on two consecutive negative NP/OP PCR tests, clearance by a healthcare professional, or resolution of symptoms. Mobile phlebotomists in the prospective study collected whole blood, serum and a nasopharyngeal or oropharyngeal swab from every participant. Over a 2-month period, participants in the prospective study had the option of providing additional blood draws and questionnaires. Before DNA extraction, blood samples from the prospective study were shipped at room temperature or frozen. Overall study results and their limits: The amount of clinical and demographic metadata varied by source and participant and was provided uncurated.

TCRbeta CDR3 regions were amplified from genomic DNA by means of the immunoSEQ Assay, a bias-controlled multiplex PCR. On the study's bioinformatics: Nucleated cell counts per sample were estimated from amplification of reference gene primers within the assay. To quantify the absolute abundance of each unique TCRbeta CDR3 rearrangement, sequence reads were collapsed and filtered. Productive Simpson clonality was computed per sample as the square root of Simpson's diversity index over productive rearrangements. Sourced from immuneACCESS, this table was stored by TCRdb with only in-frame sequences that have V and J called. A share of the clones is absent; for the studies checked, an unresolved V gene accounts for under half, and the remainder has no known explanation. V and J calls and clone size are those listed in that table; D and trimming were worked out from the DNA. Here the sample has fewer than 300,000 clones; around 85% occur a single time. About 2.5% of the sample rests with the top ten.

The sequencing input was PBMCs or T cells enriched from blood (not recorded which). This clonotype was sampled from a woman between 50 and 59 years old who had recovered from COVID-19. Here the chain combines TRBV21-1 and TRBJ2-1; the DNA was not used to check the table's D call, TRBD2. TRBV21-1 is a listed pseudogene. In nucleotide form, the sequence is TGTGCCAGCGGCCGGGAAGGTCACAATGAGCAGTTCTTC. It is translated as CASGREGHNEQFF.